This TCR beta chain was sequenced for a study of tumor and adjacent non-tumor tissue in lung cancer. Three rounds of nested PCR, following a modified ARM-PCR protocol, produced the TCRbeta library. From the multiplex PCR reads, TCRdb called clonotypes with MiXCR, one entry per CDR3 protein. Counted here are about 110,000 distinct CDR3 sequences, 62% occurring once; the ten biggest clones make up about 20%. This CDR3 has 14 amino acids. Germline CDR1 is SNHLY and CDR2 is FYNNEI. V lost 5 bases and J 2 bases, leaving 10 bases between the germline ends. The template was RNA from unsorted bulk tissue. More than 3 cm separated this lung sample from the edge of the tumor.

The receptor comes from a man in his 60s with non-small cell lung cancer. The genes are TRBV2 and TRBJ2-4, with D possibly being TRBD1 (6 bases). The sample taken for sequencing was distant non-tumor lung tissue. This CDR3 reads CASSTRGSKNIQYF. The CDR3 DNA follows: TGTGCCAGCAGTACAAGGGGGTCCAAAAACATTCAGTACTTC. The full variable domain, its missing parts supplied by reference TRBV2 and TRBJ2-4, is EPEVTQTPSHQVTQMGQEVILRCVPISNHLYFYWYRQILGQKVEFLVSFYNNEISEKSEIFDDQFSVERPDGSNFTLKIRSTKLEDSAMYFCASSTRGSKNIQYFGAGTRLSVL.